These 7 T cell receptor beta chains were sequenced from one sample in a study of T cell clonality in common variable immunodeficiency. Assay used: immunoSEQ multiplex PCR; TCRdb lists only in-frame clones, some missing. Listed for the sample are some 50,000 clones, none seen a single time. The sequenced sample was peripheral blood mononuclear cells. These TCRs come from a person aged 18-69 years in good health.

This clone was seen ten or more times. The read stops 3 residues short of the end of the CDR3; the missing end is completed from the germline J gene. The J gene is TRBJ2-5, the V gene TRBV6-2 or TRBV6-3, with D perhaps TRBD2 (5 bases). Trimming took 6 bases from V and 2 from J, leaving 10 bases between them. Germline loops: CDR1 MNHEY, CDR2 SVGEGT. The CDR3 sequence is 13 residues long. CDR3 residues: CASSRTRQETQYF. The part of the CDR3 DNA that was read is TGTGCCAGCAGCCGCACTAGGCAAGAGACC.

This clone was counted at least ten times. The read ends 3 residues shy of where the CDR3 ends; the end is completed using the germline J gene. V usage is TRBV6-2 or TRBV6-3 and J usage is TRBJ2-7; TRBD1 agrees at 8 bases. V was pared by 9 bases and J by 3 bases, with 13 bases of the junction left unmatched. The germline CDR1 and CDR2 sequences are MNHEY and SVGEGT. The CDR3 loop spans 15 amino acids. The CDR3 protein is CASRYGRGHFYEQYF. The part of the CDR3 DNA that was read is TGTGCCAGTAGGTATGGCAGGGGGCATTTCTACGAG.

This clone has at least ten counts. The read halts 3 residues ahead of the CDR3 end, with the missing end drawn from the germline J gene. The chain is built from TRBV13 and TRBJ2-7; 8 bases line up with TRBD1. Trimming cost V 0 bases and J 2 bases; bases outside gene matches: 3. CDR1 and CDR2 (germline): PRHDT, FYEKMQ (reference sequence). CDR3 length equals 15 residues. The sequenced part of the CDR3 DNA is TGTGCCAGCAGCTTAGGGACAGGGGCAACCTACGAG. It encodes CASSLGTGATYE. The whole CDR3 region reads CASSLGTGATYEQYF.

The sample holds many counts of this clone. The read ends 3 residues shy of where the CDR3 ends; the end is completed using the germline J gene. The chain joins TRBV7-8 to TRBJ2-2, with 8 bases identical to TRBD1. The germline gives CDR1 SGHVS, CDR2 FQNEAQ. V was clipped by 2 bases and J by 3 bases; unmatched bases: 5. The CDR3 covers 16 residues. The CDR3 bases that were read are TGTGCCAGCAGCTTAACCGGACAGGGTGACACCGGGGAG. Translating it yields CASSLTGQGDTGE. The entire CDR3 is CASSLTGQGDTGELFF.

This clone was picked up many times. The CDR3 goes on 3 residues after the read ends, and that part is filled in from the germline J gene. J is TRBJ2-5 and V is TRBV20-1, with D perhaps TRBD1 (6 bases). V gave up 5 bases and J gave up 5 bases, with 18 bases separating them. The germline V gene encodes CDR1 DFQATT and CDR2 SNEGSKA (reference sequence). The CDR3 sequence is 14 residues long. The CDR3 spells CSAGWAGVGETQYF. The CDR3 DNA, read in part, is TGCAGTGCTGGATGGGCAGGGGTAGGGGAGACC.

This clone was observed many times. The CDR3 end is not reached by the read, which stops 3 residues before it; the germline J gene fills it in. This sequence joins TRBV5-1 and TRBJ1-1; maybe TRBD1 (5 bases). From germline, CDR1 is SGHRS and CDR2 YFSETQ. The CDR3 is 10 amino acids. CDR3 protein: CAEGPTEAFF. CDR3 DNA, as far as it was read: TGCGCAGAGGGGCCCACTGAA.

This clone was seen ten or more times. The CDR3 goes on 3 residues after the read ends, and that part is filled in from the germline J gene. V gene TRBV18 combines with J gene TRBJ2-3; a possible D gene is TRBD1 (6 bases). Germline V lookup: CDR1 KGHSH, CDR2 LQKENI. The V end was cut by 5 bases, the J end by 5 bases, with 17 bases between. The CDR3 has 15 amino acids. The CDR3 is CASSSEMGAVDTQYF. Partial CDR3 DNA: TGTGCCAGCTCAAGTGAAATGGGGGCGGTAGATACG.